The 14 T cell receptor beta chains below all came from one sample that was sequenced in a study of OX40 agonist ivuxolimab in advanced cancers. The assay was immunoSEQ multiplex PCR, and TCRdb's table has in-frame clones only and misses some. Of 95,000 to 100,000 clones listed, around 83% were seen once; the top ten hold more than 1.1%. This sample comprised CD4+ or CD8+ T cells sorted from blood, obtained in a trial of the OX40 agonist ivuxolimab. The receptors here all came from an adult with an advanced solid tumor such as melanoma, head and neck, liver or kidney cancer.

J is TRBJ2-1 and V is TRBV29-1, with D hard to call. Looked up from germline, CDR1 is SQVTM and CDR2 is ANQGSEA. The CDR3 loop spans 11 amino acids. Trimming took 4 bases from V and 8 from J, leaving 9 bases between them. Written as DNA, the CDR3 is TGCAGCGTTGGGCAGTTCCATGAGCAGTTCTTC. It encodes CSVGQFHEQFF.

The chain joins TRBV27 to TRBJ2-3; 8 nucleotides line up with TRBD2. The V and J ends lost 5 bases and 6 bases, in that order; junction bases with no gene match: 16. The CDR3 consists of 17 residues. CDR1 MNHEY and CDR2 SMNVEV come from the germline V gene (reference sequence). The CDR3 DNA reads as TGTGCCAGCAGTCCCCCCCAGCGGGGGTCCGCTCTCGATACGCAGTATTTT. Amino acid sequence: CASSPPQRGSALDTQYF.

CDR3 residues: CASSILGGYTF. The CDR3, as DNA: TGTGCCAGCAGTATTCTGGGTGGCTACACCTTC. The V call is TRBV28, the J call TRBJ1-2; no reliable D call. The V end lost 5 bases, the J end lost 7 bases, and 8 bases lay between the germline ends. The germline V gene has CDR1 MDHEN and CDR2 SYDVKM. CDR3 length equals 11 residues.

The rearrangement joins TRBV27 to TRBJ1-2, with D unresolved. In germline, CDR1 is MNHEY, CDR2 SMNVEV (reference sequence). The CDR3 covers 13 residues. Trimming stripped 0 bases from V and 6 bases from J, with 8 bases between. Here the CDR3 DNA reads TGTGCCAGCAGTTTATCGTCCAATGATGGCTACACCTTC. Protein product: CASSLSSNDGYTF.

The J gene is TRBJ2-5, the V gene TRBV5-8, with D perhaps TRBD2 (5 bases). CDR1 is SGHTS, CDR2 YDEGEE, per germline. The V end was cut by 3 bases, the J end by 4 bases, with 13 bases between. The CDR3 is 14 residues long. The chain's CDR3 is CASSYPGSGETQYF. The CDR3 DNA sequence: TGTGCCAGCAGCTATCCGGGAAGCGGAGAGACCCAGTACTTC.

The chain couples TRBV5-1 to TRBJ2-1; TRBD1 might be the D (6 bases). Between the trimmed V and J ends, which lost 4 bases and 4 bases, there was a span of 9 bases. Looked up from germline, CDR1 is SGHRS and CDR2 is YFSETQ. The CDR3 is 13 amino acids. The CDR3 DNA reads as TGCGCCAGCAGCAAGGACAGTTACAATGAGCAGTTCTTC. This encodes CASSKDSYNEQFF.

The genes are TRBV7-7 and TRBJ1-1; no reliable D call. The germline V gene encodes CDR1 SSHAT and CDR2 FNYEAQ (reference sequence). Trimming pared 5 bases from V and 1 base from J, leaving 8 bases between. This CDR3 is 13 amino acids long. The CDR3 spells CASSPGENTEAFF. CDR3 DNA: TGTGCCAGCAGCCCCGGGGAGAACACTGAAGCTTTCTTT.

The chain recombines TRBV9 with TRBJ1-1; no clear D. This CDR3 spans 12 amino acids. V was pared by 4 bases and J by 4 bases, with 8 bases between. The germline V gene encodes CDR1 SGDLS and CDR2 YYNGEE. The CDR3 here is CASSKTGTEAFF. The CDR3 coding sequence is TGTGCCAGCAGCAAAACTGGCACTGAAGCTTTCTTT.

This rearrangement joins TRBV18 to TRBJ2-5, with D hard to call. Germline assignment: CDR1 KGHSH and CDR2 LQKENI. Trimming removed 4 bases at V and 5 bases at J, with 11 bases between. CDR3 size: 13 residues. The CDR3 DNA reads TGTGCCAGCTCACGGGGTTTCCAGGAGACCCAGTACTTC. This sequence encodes CASSRGFQETQYF.

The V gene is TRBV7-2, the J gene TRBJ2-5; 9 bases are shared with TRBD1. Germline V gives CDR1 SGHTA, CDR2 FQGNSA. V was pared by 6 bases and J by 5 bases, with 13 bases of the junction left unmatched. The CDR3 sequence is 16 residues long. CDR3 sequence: CASSRPGTGRMETQYF. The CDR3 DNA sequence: TGTGCCAGCAGTCGTCCCGGGACAGGGAGGATGGAGACCCAGTACTTC.

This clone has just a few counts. DNA of the CDR3: TGTGCCAGTAGTATGGGACACCCGAACACTGAAGCTTTCTTT. The encoded protein is CASSMGHPNTEAFF. The chain carries TRBV19 and TRBJ1-1; maybe TRBD1 (6 bases). The V gene's germline CDR1 is LNHDA and CDR2 SQIVND (reference sequence). The CDR3 covers 14 residues. Between the trimmed V and J ends, which lost 3 bases and 1 base, there was a span of 9 bases.

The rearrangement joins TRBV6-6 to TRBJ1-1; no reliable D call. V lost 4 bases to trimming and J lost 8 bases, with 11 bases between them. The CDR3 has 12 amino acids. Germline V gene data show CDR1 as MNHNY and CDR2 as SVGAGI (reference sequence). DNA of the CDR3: TGTGCCAGCAGTTTCCTCCATGGGGAAGCTTTCTTT. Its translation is CASSFLHGEAFF.

In DNA, the CDR3 is TGTGCCAGCTCACCGATCGACCGAACCTACGAGCAGTACTTC. Residues: CASSPIDRTYEQYF. The rearrangement uses TRBV18 and TRBJ2-7; unclear D gene. V lost 3 bases and J 2 bases, leaving 11 bases between the germline ends. Germline CDR1 is KGHSH and CDR2 is LQKENI. The length of the CDR3 is 14 residues.

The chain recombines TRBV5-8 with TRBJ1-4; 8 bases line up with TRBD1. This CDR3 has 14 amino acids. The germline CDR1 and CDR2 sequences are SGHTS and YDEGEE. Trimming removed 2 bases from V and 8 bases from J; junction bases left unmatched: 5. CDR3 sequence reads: CASSFRTGWEKLFF. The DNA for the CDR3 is TGTGCCAGCAGCTTTCGGACAGGGTGGGAAAAACTGTTTTTT.